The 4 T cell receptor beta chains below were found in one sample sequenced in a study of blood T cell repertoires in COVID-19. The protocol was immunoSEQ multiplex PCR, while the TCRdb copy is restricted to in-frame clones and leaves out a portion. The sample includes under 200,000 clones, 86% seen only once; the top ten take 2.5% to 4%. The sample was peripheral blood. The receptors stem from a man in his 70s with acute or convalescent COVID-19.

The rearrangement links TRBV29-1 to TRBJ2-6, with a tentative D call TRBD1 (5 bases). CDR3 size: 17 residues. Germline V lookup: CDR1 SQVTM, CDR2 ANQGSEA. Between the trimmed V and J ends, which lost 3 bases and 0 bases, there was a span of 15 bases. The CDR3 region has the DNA TGCAGCGTTGAGGGGCGAAACCGCAACTCTGGGGCCAACGTCCTGACTTTC. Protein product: CSVEGRNRNSGANVLTF.

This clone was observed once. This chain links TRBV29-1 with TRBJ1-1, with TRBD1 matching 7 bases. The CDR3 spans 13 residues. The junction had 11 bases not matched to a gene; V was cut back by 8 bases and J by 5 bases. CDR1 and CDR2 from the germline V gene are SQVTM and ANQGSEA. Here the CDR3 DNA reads TGCAGCTGTAGACAGGGATCGAGGACTGAAGCTTTCTTT. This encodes CSCRQGSRTEAFF.

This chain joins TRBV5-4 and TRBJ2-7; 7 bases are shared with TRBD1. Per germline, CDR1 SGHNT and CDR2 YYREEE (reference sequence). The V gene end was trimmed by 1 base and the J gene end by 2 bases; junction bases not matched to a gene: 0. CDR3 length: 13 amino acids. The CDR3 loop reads CASSLQGAYEQYF. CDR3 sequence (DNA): TGTGCCAGCAGCTTGCAGGGGGCCTACGAGCAGTACTTC.

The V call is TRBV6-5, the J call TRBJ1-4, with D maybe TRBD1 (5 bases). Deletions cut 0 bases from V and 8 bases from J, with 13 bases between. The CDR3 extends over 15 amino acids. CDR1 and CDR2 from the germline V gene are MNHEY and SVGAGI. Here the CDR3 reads CASSYSMQGDEKLFF. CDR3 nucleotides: TGTGCCAGCAGTTACTCGATGCAGGGTGACGAAAAACTGTTTTTT.